The rows below give T cell receptor beta chains drawn from one sample of a study of CD8+CD57+ T cells in acquired aplastic anemia. TCRdb used MiXCR to reprocess the reads, holding one entry per CDR3 protein. Here the sample spans 350,000 to 450,000 distinct CDR3 sequences, roughly 68% being singletons. The specimen was sorted CD4+, CD8+, or CD8+CD57+ T cells (not recorded which) from PBMCs. Source of these receptors: a human donor in good health, serving as a control. The CDR3 runs from the conserved cysteine through the conserved F or W. D genes are given only for firm matches. Rows give clone size only sometimes, using once, few, many, or a class for an expanded clone.

V,D,size,J,DNA,CDR3
TRBV11-2,NA,NA,TRBJ1-6,TGTGCCAGCACGCACAGTAATTCACCCCTCCACTTT,CASTHSNSPLHF
TRBV11-3,TRBD2,NA,TRBJ2-3,TGTGCCAGCAGCTTTAGCGGGAGAACAGATACGCAGTATTTT,CASSFSGRTDTQYF
TRBV15,NA,NA,TRBJ2-7,TGTGCCACCAGCAGAGATCTTAGACGCGAGAACTACGAGCAGTACTTC,CATSRDLRRENYEQYF
TRBV5-1,NA,NA,TRBJ1-1,TGCGCCAGCAGCCTGGCCGCGAGCGAGACAGCTTTCTTT,CASSLAASETAFF
TRBV10-2,NA,NA,TRBJ1-6,TGTGCCACCAGTGGGGGGGGCCCCTCGCCCCTCCACTTT,CATSGGGPSPLHF
TRBV10-3,NA,once,TRBJ1-1,TGTGCCATCAGTGACAGAGGAGGCAATGAAGCTTTGTTT,CAISDRGGNEALF
TRBV19,NA,NA,TRBJ2-2,TGTGCCAGTAGTAACACCGGGAAGCTGTTTTTT,CASSNTGKLFF
TRBV4-3,TRBD1,NA,TRBJ2-7,TGCGCCAGCAGCCAAGTGCTCGCGACAGGGGATGAGCAGTACTTC,CASSQVLATGDEQYF
TRBV7-2,NA,NA,TRBJ2-7,TGTGCCAGCAGCTTAGCCCAGGCGGGTTCAAAGGACCCATTC,CASSLAQAGSKDPF
TRBV5-1,NA,NA,TRBJ1-1,TGCGCCAGCAGCTTTGTGCGGGTCCCTAGCACTGAAGCTTTCTTT,CASSFVRVPSTEAFF
TRBV25-1,TRBD1,NA,TRBJ1-6,TGTGCCAGCCACAGAACGGCGGGACAGGGGAGTTCACCCCTCCACTTT,CASHRTAGQGSSPLHF
TRBV7-9,TRBD1,NA,TRBJ1-1,TGTGCCAGCAGCCAAGCGGACAGGGGGCTCACTGAAGCTTTCTTT,CASSQADRGLTEAFF
TRBV7-9,NA,NA,TRBJ1-1,TGTGCCAGCAGCCCCGAATTGAGGGGAAACACTGAAGCTTTCTTT,CASSPELRGNTEAFF
TRBV9,NA,NA,TRBJ2-7,TGTGCCAGCAGCGAGGGGATAATGAGCCTCCAAGAGAAGCAGTACTTC,CASSEGIMSLQEKQYF
TRBV7-7,TRBD2,NA,TRBJ2-1,TGTGCCAGCGCGGCTAGCGGGGTCAACAATGAGCAGTTCTTC,CASAASGVNNEQFF
TRBV24-1,NA,few,TRBJ2-3,TGTGCCACCAGCGCCGGTGATACGCAGTATTTT,CATSAGDTQYF
TRBV12-3/TRBV12-4,TRBD2,many,TRBJ2-7,TGTGCCAGCAGTTTAGCGCGAAGCGGGGGGCCCGAGCAGTACTTC,CASSLARSGGPEQYF
TRBV12-3/TRBV12-4,TRBD1,few,TRBJ2-7,TGTGCCAGCAGTAGTGGGACAGCCTACGAGCAGTACTTC,CASSSGTAYEQYF
TRBV7-7,NA,NA,TRBJ2-2,TGTGCCAGCAGCTGTGCTGGGGCGAGCACCACTTCGCTGTTTTTT,CASSCAGASTTSLFF
TRBV10-3,TRBD2,NA,TRBJ2-3,TGTGCCATCAGGGGACTAGCGGATAACACAGATACGCAGTATTTT,CAIRGLADNTDTQYF
TRBV6-5,NA,NA,TRBJ2-3,TGTGCCAGCAGTTACGGCGGGACTGGAGATACGCAGTATTTT,CASSYGGTGDTQYF
TRBV13,TRBD1,many,TRBJ2-3,TGTGCCAGCAGCCCTCGACGGACAGGGGGGGTAGATACGCAGTATTTT,CASSPRRTGGVDTQYF
TRBV7-2,NA,NA,TRBJ2-3,TGTGCCAGCAGCTTAGCAGGGGGGGGGGCGCAGTATTTT,CASSLAGGGAQYF
TRBV19,NA,once,TRBJ1-2,TGTGCCAGTAGTAGACAGAGGCGAGGCTACGCCTTC,CASSRQRRGYAF
TRBV7-2,TRBD1,NA,TRBJ2-7,TGCGCCAGCAGCCAAGAGCCAGGGGGTGGCTATGGGGCCTTC,CASSQEPGGGYGAF
TRBV9,NA,NA,TRBJ1-2,TGTGCCAGCAGCAGAGATGGCGCGGGGTCTAGCGGGGACACCTTC,CASSRDGAGSSGDTF
TRBV24-1,NA,NA,TRBJ1-2,TGTGCCACCAGTGATGTGCAGGCAGATGGCCACAGCTTC,CATSDVQADGHSF
TRBV5-1,NA,NA,TRBJ2-5,TGCGCCAGCAGGGTGGCAGGTATTGGGGAGACCCAGTACTTC,CASRVAGIGETQYF
TRBV7-2,TRBD1,few,TRBJ2-5,TGTGCCAGCAGCTTCGGACAGGAAGAGACCCAGTACTTC,CASSFGQEETQYF
TRBV29-1,NA,many,TRBJ1-3,TGCAGCGTTTCGGGAAACGGTGGAAACACCATATATTTT,CSVSGNGGNTIYF
TRBV12-3/TRBV12-4,TRBD1,NA,TRBJ1-3,TGCGCCAGCAGCTTACAGGGGGCTGGAGGAAACACCATATATTTT,CASSLQGAGGNTIYF
TRBV7-4,NA,NA,TRBJ2-3,TGTGCCAGCAGCGGAGAGGGGTTGGTGTATACGCAGTATTTT,CASSGEGLVYTQYF
TRBV20-1,TRBD1,NA,TRBJ2-2,TGCAGTGCCAAACAGGGGCGCGGGGAGCTGTTTTTT,CSAKQGRGELFF
TRBV11-2,NA,NA,TRBJ2-7,TGTGCCAGCAGCTTGTCAGCCACAGGGACCTCCTACGAGCAGTACTTC,CASSLSATGTSYEQYF
TRBV19,NA,NA,TRBJ2-3,TGTGCCAGTAGTCCACACAGAGCCTATACTGCACCCCACCACTTT,CASSPHRAYTAPHHF
TRBV7-2,NA,once,TRBJ1-6,TGTGCCAGCAGCCAAGGGGCAGGATGGCGACAGTACTTCCACTTT,CASSQGAGWRQYFHF
TRBV25-1,TRBD1,once,TRBJ2-7,TGTGCCAGCAGTGAATCCGGGACAGGGGACCACGAGCAGTACTTC,CASSESGTGDHEQYF
TRBV5-6,NA,NA,TRBJ2-1,TGTGCCAGCAGCGCCGCGGGCTGGGGGGACTACAATGAGCAGTTCTTC,CASSAAGWGDYNEQFF
TRBV25-1,NA,NA,TRBJ1-3,TGTGCCAGCAGTGGGGAACGGTCTGGAAACACCATATATTTT,CASSGERSGNTIYF
TRBV9,NA,NA,TRBJ2-7,TGTGCCAGCAGCGTAGGGGGCAGGGTAGGTTCACCCCACGAGCAGTACTTC,CASSVGGRVGSPHEQYF
TRBV9,NA,NA,TRBJ1-6,TGTGCCAGCAGCGTGGCACAGAACAATGAGCAGTTCTTCCACTTT,CASSVAQNNEQFFHF
TRBV4-3,NA,NA,TRBJ1-2,TGCGCCAGCAGCAGACGGGACGTGAATGGCTACACCTTC,CASSRRDVNGYTF
TRBV9,TRBD1,few,TRBJ2-7,TGTGCCAGCAGTCATGGTGCCGGGACAGGGGGGGTGGACGAGCAGTACTTC,CASSHGAGTGGVDEQYF
TRBV9,TRBD1,NA,TRBJ1-4,TGTGCCAGCAGCTTAGAGGACAGGGAGGAGAAACTGTTTTTT,CASSLEDREEKLFF
TRBV6-1,NA,NA,TRBJ2-5,TGTGCCAGCAGGCAAGATTCGAAGACCCAGTACTTC,CASRQDSKTQYF
TRBV5-6,TRBD1,NA,TRBJ1-6,TGTGCCAGCAGCTCCCGGGACAGTTTTAATTCACCCCTCCACTTT,CASSSRDSFNSPLHF
TRBV2,TRBD1,NA,TRBJ2-1,TGTGCCGGCAACAGGGGGCAGGGGGGGTACAATGAGCAGTTCTTC,CAGNRGQGGYNEQFF
TRBV2,NA,NA,TRBJ2-2,TGTGCCAGCAGCGTAGGGGGGGCGCCCTGTGGCTACACCTTT,CASSVGGAPCGYTF
TRBV6-6,NA,NA,TRBJ1-2,TGTGCCAGCACTCAGCGCTATCCCTACACCTTC,CASTQRYPYTF
TRBV7-2,NA,many,TRBJ2-3,TGTGCCAGCAGCTTACACGGGGCGGTTAGCACAGATACGCAGTATTTT,CASSLHGAVSTDTQYF
TRBV6-5,NA,NA,TRBJ1-6,TGTGCCAGCAGTTACTCCCGGGGACCGCAGTCACCCCTCCACTTT,CASSYSRGPQSPLHF
TRBV29-1,NA,NA,TRBJ1-1,TGCAGCGCTAGAGTGTGGGGGAACACTGGAGCTTTCTTC,CSARVWGNTGAFF
TRBV20-1,NA,once,TRBJ1-6,TGCAGCGCTAGTCCCGGTCCTTATGGCTTCCACTTT,CSASPGPYGFHF